The 14 T cell receptor beta chains below were found in one sample sequenced in a study of cytomegalovirus exposure and HLA in healthy donors. PCR was performed using 60 Vbeta and 13 Jbeta primers. Repertoires were generated with immunoSEQ multiplex PCR, while TCRdb's copy carries only in-frame clones and drops some. The repertoire holds 95,000 to 150,000 clones, roughly 17% seen once, with less than 3.5% in the top ten. Sequenced sample: PBMCs. The receptor source for this set is a female donor in good health and CMV-seropositive.

The CDR3 loop reads CASSWGQGVSEKLFF. CDR3 nucleotide sequence: TGCGCCAGCAGCTGGGGGCAGGGTGTAAGCGAAAAACTGTTTTTT. The rearrangement links TRBV5-1 to TRBJ1-4; D is possibly TRBD1 (6 bases). The CDR3 is 15 residues long. Between the trimmed V and J ends, which lost 3 bases and 8 bases, there was a span of 17 bases. Germline V lookup: CDR1 SGHRS, CDR2 YFSETQ.

The chain recombines TRBV4-2 with TRBJ2-2; TRBD1 aligns across 9 bases. V trimming: 3 bases; J trimming: 2 bases; junction bases outside the gene matches: 4. CDR1 and CDR2 (germline): LGHNA, YNFKEQ. The CDR3 has 16 residues. CDR3: CASSHNRGRNTGELFF. CDR3 nucleotide sequence: TGTGCCAGCAGCCACAACAGGGGGCGCAACACCGGGGAGCTGTTTTTT.

This clone was seen a handful of times. The chain employs TRBV30 and TRBJ2-7; 7 bases are shared with TRBD2. The V gene's germline CDR1 is GTSNPN and CDR2 SVGIG (reference sequence). After removal of 3 bases from V and 4 bases from J, the junction contained 12 bases not matched to a gene. The CDR3 consists of 15 residues. The CDR3, as DNA: TGTGCCTGGAGCAAGGGTGCGGCGGGAGTGTACGAGCAGTACTTC. This sequence encodes CAWSKGAAGVYEQYF.

This clone was seen a handful of times. This chain joins TRBV29-1 and TRBJ2-1; no reliable D call. Germline V gives CDR1 SQVTM, CDR2 ANQGSEA. V was shortened by 1 base and J by 9 bases, with 7 bases between the two germline ends. The CDR3 has 11 residues. The CDR3: CSVEGASEQFF. In DNA, the CDR3 is TGCAGCGTTGAAGGCGCATCTGAGCAGTTCTTC.

The CDR3 spells CASSETSVIYNEQFF. DNA of the CDR3: TGTGCCAGCAGCGAGACTAGCGTGATCTACAATGAGCAGTTCTTC. V and J are TRBV7-9 and TRBJ2-1; 8 nucleotides align to TRBD2. The CDR3 runs to 15 residues. CDR1 is SEHNR, CDR2 FQNEAQ, per germline (reference sequence). V gave up 5 bases and J gave up 3 bases; unmatched junction bases: 6.

The chain links TRBV11-2 to TRBJ1-1, with D perhaps matching TRBD1 (5 bases). Germline loops: CDR1 SGHAT, CDR2 FQNNGV. CDR3 size: 12 residues. Trimming removed 4 bases at V and 7 bases at J, with 10 bases between. The CDR3 DNA reads as TGTGCCAGCAGCTCGTACAGGTATGAAGCTTTCTTT. This translates into CASSSYRYEAFF.

The rearrangement uses TRBV21-1 and TRBJ2-7; the D segment call TRBD1 is taken from the table without a DNA check. TRBV21-1 is given as a pseudogene. This CDR3 has 15 residues. This CDR3 is CASSEMRQGGYEQYF. The DNA for the CDR3 is TGTGCCAGCAGCGAAATGAGACAGGGTGGGTACGAGCAGTACTTC.

The chain links TRBV5-4 to TRBJ2-5; possibly TRBD1 for D (5 bases). The germline V gene has CDR1 SGHNT and CDR2 YYREEE (reference sequence). V gave up 4 bases and J gave up 4 bases, with 11 bases separating them. CDR3 length: 13 residues. The CDR3 sequence: CASSQGSSETQYF. In nucleotides, the CDR3 is TGTGCCAGCAGCCAGGGCAGTTCAGAGACCCAGTACTTC.

The genes are TRBV9 and TRBJ2-5, with 9 positions matching TRBD2. The CDR3 spans 16 residues. Germline lookup yields CDR1 SGDLS and CDR2 YYNGEE. The V segment lost 0 bases and the J segment 0 bases; nucleotides outside the gene matches: 3. The CDR3 sequence: CASSVGLAVNQETQYF. CDR3 bases: TGTGCCAGCAGCGTAGGACTAGCGGTCAACCAAGAGACCCAGTACTTC.

The table lists this clone with a few counts. The chain carries TRBV5-1 and TRBJ2-2; D gene unclear. Germline CDR1 SGHRS, CDR2 YFSETQ. This CDR3 comprises 14 residues. V was cut by 7 bases and J by 2 bases, with 12 bases left in between. The CDR3 spells CASGPGSNTGELFF. For the CDR3, the DNA is TGCGCCAGCGGGCCCGGCAGTAACACCGGGGAGCTGTTTTTT.

This clone was observed a handful of times. The chain recombines TRBV28 with TRBJ2-7, with 7 bases fitting TRBD1. The trim removed 3 bases at V and 2 bases at J, leaving 7 bases unmatched. This CDR3 has 15 amino acids. CDR1 MDHEN and CDR2 SYDVKM come from the germline V gene. CDR3 amino acids: CASSFFSGQTYEQYF. In nucleotides, the CDR3 is TGTGCCAGCAGTTTTTTTTCGGGACAGACCTACGAGCAGTACTTC.

The V and J genes are TRBV6-5 and TRBJ2-3, with 7 bases identical to TRBD2. The CDR3 has 14 residues. Germline V gene lookup returns CDR1 MNHEY and CDR2 SVGAGI. Unmatched junction bases numbered 11, after V lost 8 bases and J lost 6 bases. This CDR3 is CASGRDYLVDTQYF. CDR3 nucleotide sequence: TGTGCCAGCGGGCGGGACTATTTGGTGGATACGCAGTATTTT.

This clone was recorded a few times. The rearrangement links TRBV27 to TRBJ2-1; 8 bases agree with TRBD1. The CDR3 totals 18 residues. The germline V gene has CDR1 MNHEY and CDR2 SMNVEV (reference sequence). V lost 5 bases, J lost 5 bases, and 17 bases stayed unmatched. CDR3 amino acids: CASSPTISGTGPHNEQFF. The DNA of the CDR3 is TGTGCCAGCAGTCCAACAATATCCGGGACAGGCCCTCACAATGAGCAGTTCTTC.

The chain couples TRBV10-3 to TRBJ2-5; D call uncertain. CDR1 is ENHRY, CDR2 SYGVKD, per germline. This CDR3 has 13 residues. Trimming stripped 10 bases from V and 5 bases from J, with 17 bases between. CDR3: CATAQSVTETQYF. In nucleotides, the CDR3 is TGTGCCACCGCGCAATCGGTTACGGAGACCCAGTACTTC.